This T cell receptor (beta chain) was captured in a study of T cell responses to AZD1222 COVID-19 vaccine (dated by TCRdb to the early 2020s). Context from the whole study: A total of 233 trial participants underwent TCR sequencing, of whom 200 to 220 received two doses of AZD1222 and about 25 received two doses of the MenACWY control vaccine. Enrollment into the trials was organized by age into subgroups of 18-55, 56-69 and 70-plus years, and those subgroups contained roughly 140, 27 and 60 TCR-sequenced participants, respectively. Beyond this particular receptor, the publication reports: Participants were mostly white British, with more females than males. The authors suggested clonal diversity may have been underestimated. A significant rise in spike-specific TCR breadth and depth was observed after two AZD1222 doses relative to day 0 and relative to MenACWY recipients. Only a handful of AZD1222 recipients were SARS-CoV-2 seropositive at baseline, limiting conclusions about previously exposed vaccinees. Because no samples from the day 14 peak response were available, repertoires could be characterized only after the peak T cell response. In the small 56-69-year group, the increase in depth fell short of significance, most likely because of low power. Epitopes outside the regions mutated in the B.1.351 and B.1.1.7 variants were reportedly recognized by nearly half of the unique spike-specific TCRs. Vaccine-associated CD4 TCRs spanned the whole spike protein, with dominant responses in regions 160-218 and 743-854.

V is clipped by 9 bases and J by 1 base, and the sequence between their germline boundaries is 12 bases long. Reading from cysteine to phenylalanine, the CDR3 counts 13 amino acids. The sequence is cut down to CDR3 DNA, 39 bases in frame from base 1. As encoded in the germline V gene, CDR1 is SNHLY while CDR2 is FYNNEI. A single count supports this clone. Its specific antigen is unknown. No much larger clonotype is one base removed from it; base qualities were not supplied. The CDR3 regions of human TCRbeta chains were subjected to immunosequencing. From the authors' description of their analysis: Repertoire TCRs were matched against a reference library of SARS-CoV-2-specific TCRs generated with the MIRA antigen-specificity platform. Breadth meant the fraction of unique TCRs that were SARS-CoV-2-associated, whereas depth meant the fraction of total T cells that were SARS-CoV-2-associated. Using the MIRA data, each spike-specific TCR was mapped to the spike region that the TCR reacts to and placed in a CD4 or CD8 class. Log10-transformed breadth and depth values were compared by one-way ANOVA with Sidak's multiple comparisons tests. TCRdb's version of the immuneACCESS table is confined to in-frame rearrangements and falls short of the full clone set. An unresolved V gene accounts for under half of the shortfall where checked; the remainder is of unknown origin. D and trimming were read from the DNA, whereas the V and J calls and clone size are those reported in that table. This sample is represented by about 140,000 clones; about 90% of them were singletons. The ten top clones hold 7% to 9% of the sample.

What this sample's time point label stands for: about 28 days (+/-7) after the second vaccine dose. This specimen's treatment or condition label, interpreted: meningococcal conjugate vaccine given as trial control. The vaccinee samples were drawn from two UK trials, COV001 and COV002, one of which was a single-blind randomized controlled phase 2/3 trial testing AZD1222 (ChAdOx1 nCoV-19) in healthy adults. Trial participant PBMC samples were collected at day 0 and day 28 after the second dose for TCRbeta chain sequencing. This specimen consisted of peripheral blood, obtained 28 days after the second dose of the MenACWY control vaccine. The chain was built from TRBV2 and TRBJ1-1; confidence is insufficient to name the D gene. The sequence derives from an adult who received the MenACWY meningococcal vaccine as a control. The CDR3 loop reads CARRTDGNTEAFF. The DNA is TGTGCCAGAAGGACGGATGGGAACACTGAAGCTTTCTTT.